Below, 2 T cell receptor beta chains from the same sample are listed, as sequenced in a study of PD-L1 blockade in urothelial cancer. Sequenced by immunoSEQ multiplex PCR; TCRdb stores in-frame clones only, minus some. The sample records about 73,000 clones, 85% to 90% being singletons. This specimen consisted of PBMCs, obtained around atezolizumab (anti-PD-L1) treatment. Receptors were obtained from a man between 60 and 70 years old with urothelial cancer.

This sequence joins TRBV7-2 and TRBJ2-7; a weak D match, TRBD2 (7 bases). The length of the CDR3 is 14 residues. V was clipped by 6 bases and J by 2 bases, with 14 bases between them. CDR1 and CDR2 from the germline V gene are SGHTA and FQGNSA. The CDR3 loop is CASSSRGGPYEQYF. In DNA, the CDR3 is TGTGCCAGCAGTTCCAGGGGAGGGCCCTACGAGCAGTACTTC.

The rearrangement joins TRBV15 to TRBJ2-1; 13 bases map to TRBD2. Germline CDR1 and CDR2: LNHNV and YYDKDF (reference sequence). V was pared by 3 bases and J by 9 bases, with 8 bases of the junction left unmatched. The CDR3 runs 16 residues. The CDR3: CATSSERLAGGREQFF. The CDR3 nucleotides are TGTGCCACCAGCAGCGAGAGACTAGCGGGAGGACGTGAGCAGTTCTTC.